The clone carrying this T cell receptor beta chain appeared once. Antigen: not known. These data are taken from a study of radiotherapy plus CTLA-4 blockade in lung cancer. Notes on the study in general: How blood T cell clones changed early, along with interferon-beta, reportedly forecast response best. Expansion of tumor-derived TCR clones was observed in blood after radiotherapy plus ipilimumab.

The CDR3 runs 16 residues. Looked up from germline, CDR1 is SNHLY and CDR2 is FYNNEI. Measured with immunoSEQ multiplex PCR; TCRdb has only the in-frame clones, and not every one. The sample lists some 71,000 clones, about 72% occurring once. The receptor comes from a human donor with non-small cell lung cancer whose response to radiotherapy plus ipilimumab could not be evaluated. Some clones in this sample may be carry-over from other donors' samples. The chain recombines TRBV2 with TRBJ1-3; 14 bases align to TRBD2. The assigned J gene may be wrong: the sequence end matches TRBJ2-2 better. Sequences were derived from peripheral blood, sampled from a patient treated with radiotherapy plus ipilimumab. In DNA, the CDR3 is TGTGCCAGCAGTTGGGGGACTAGCGGGGGCACCGGGGAGCTGTTTTTT. It yields the protein CASSWGTSGGTGELFF.